Below, 11 T cell receptor beta chains from the same sample are listed, as sequenced in a study of blood T cell repertoires in COVID-19. Clones were sequenced by immunoSEQ multiplex PCR, and TCRdb holds only the in-frame ones, with some missing. Of fewer than 350,000 clones listed, around nine tenths are singletons. The specimen sequenced was PBMCs or T cells enriched from blood (not recorded which). These receptors came from a woman between 25 and 40 years old who had been exposed to COVID-19.

The V and J genes are TRBV6-6 and TRBJ1-2; D may be TRBD1 (6 bases). The germline V and J ends were trimmed by 5 bases and 7 bases, with 26 bases remaining between them. Germline CDR1 and CDR2: MNHNY and SVGAGI (reference sequence). This CDR3 is 17 amino acids long. CDR3 sequence: CASSLTRTAPTLSGYTF. The CDR3 coding sequence is TGTGCCAGCAGTCTTACAAGGACAGCTCCAACGCTCTCTGGCTACACCTTC.

This sequence joins TRBV9 and TRBJ1-1; D is ambiguous. There are 16 residues in the CDR3. V was clipped by 3 bases and J by 4 bases, with 19 bases between them. Per germline, CDR1 SGDLS and CDR2 YYNGEE. The CDR3 DNA sequence: TGTGCCAGCAGCGCCCCAAAGAGCGGGGTTGGCACTGAAGCTTTCTTT. This encodes CASSAPKSGVGTEAFF.

The chain recombines TRBV5-6 with TRBJ1-5, with 10 bases aligning to TRBD1. Germline-derived CDR1 and CDR2 are SGHDT and YYEEEE. The CDR3 length is 17 residues. Trimming removed 1 base from V and 2 bases from J; junction bases left unmatched: 6. The DNA for the CDR3 is TGTGCCAGCAGCTTGCGCAGGACAGGGGGTGGCAATCAGCCCCAGCATTTT. Its translation: CASSLRRTGGGNQPQHF.

The gene calls are TRBV7-9 and TRBJ1-1; 9 bases line up with TRBD1. CDR1 is SEHNR, CDR2 FQNEAQ, per germline (reference sequence). The junction had 6 bases not matched to a gene; V was cut back by 5 bases and J by 2 bases. This CDR3 spans 15 amino acids. The CDR3 here is CASSKEGQGNTEAFF. The DNA for the CDR3 is TGTGCCAGCAGCAAAGAGGGACAGGGAAACACTGAAGCTTTCTTT.

The chain carries TRBV28 and TRBJ1-2; 9 nucleotides line up with TRBD1. The J segment lost 1 base and the V segment lost 4 bases, leaving 1 base of the junction unmatched. Looked up from germline, CDR1 is MDHEN and CDR2 is SYDVKM. The CDR3 length is 14 residues. CDR3 DNA: TGTGCCAGCAGTTCGGACAGGGGTAACTATGGCTACACCTTC. Translated: CASSSDRGNYGYTF.

As for this clone: One junction end does not reproduce the germline sequence, and a read error may be involved. The V gene is TRBV2, the J gene TRBJ1-5; weak D call: TRBD1 (5 bases). There are 15 residues in the CDR3. Germline loops: CDR1 SNHLY, CDR2 FYNNEI. The chain's CDR3 is CASSDLSAGNQAQHF. The CDR3 DNA is TGTGCCAGCAGTGATCTCTCGGCAGGGAATCAGGCCCAGCATTTT.

This chain joins TRBV6-8 and TRBJ2-7; the D is unclear. Trimming removed 0 bases at V and 7 bases at J, with 19 bases between. CDR1 MNHGY and CDR2 SAAAGT come from the germline V gene. The CDR3 totals 16 residues. This CDR3 reads CASSYSTRDGSKEQYF. As DNA, the CDR3 is TGTGCCAGCAGTTACTCGACTCGCGACGGATCCAAGGAGCAGTACTTC.

V is TRBV27 and J is TRBJ1-1; TRBD1 might be the D (6 bases). Germline CDR1 reads MNHEY; CDR2 reads SMNVEV (reference sequence). The ends were cut back, 2 bases at V and 0 bases at J, with 7 bases in the middle. The CDR3 has 14 amino acids. The CDR3 coding sequence is TGTGCCAGCAGTTTAGGGGGCCTGAACACTGAAGCTTTCTTT. Protein product: CASSLGGLNTEAFF.

The chain recombines TRBV6-5 with TRBJ1-2; TRBD1 is a possible D gene (6 bases). The CDR3 sequence is 15 residues long. Trimming pared 0 bases from V and 5 bases from J, leaving 13 bases between. The germline gives CDR1 MNHEY, CDR2 SVGAGI. The CDR3 loop is CASSYSNVGTYGYTF. CDR3 DNA sequence: TGTGCCAGCAGTTACTCGAATGTGGGGACATATGGCTACACCTTC.

The V call is TRBV7-8, the J call TRBJ1-5; a weak D match, TRBD1 (6 bases). Germline CDR1 and CDR2: SGHVS and FQNEAQ. This CDR3 is 14 amino acids long. V shed 5 bases and J shed 4 bases, with 12 bases lying between them. CDR3: CASSPNRVNQPQHF. DNA of the CDR3: TGTGCCAGCAGCCCCAACAGGGTGAATCAGCCCCAGCATTTT.

This chain joins TRBV6-5 and TRBJ1-3, with a weak D call TRBD1 (5 bases). The CDR3 runs to 13 residues. V lost 6 bases, J lost 6 bases, and 12 bases lay in between. CDR1 MNHEY and CDR2 SVGAGI come from the germline V gene. Here the CDR3 reads CASSWGLANTIYF. CDR3 DNA sequence: TGTGCCAGCAGCTGGGGACTAGCAAACACCATATATTTT.